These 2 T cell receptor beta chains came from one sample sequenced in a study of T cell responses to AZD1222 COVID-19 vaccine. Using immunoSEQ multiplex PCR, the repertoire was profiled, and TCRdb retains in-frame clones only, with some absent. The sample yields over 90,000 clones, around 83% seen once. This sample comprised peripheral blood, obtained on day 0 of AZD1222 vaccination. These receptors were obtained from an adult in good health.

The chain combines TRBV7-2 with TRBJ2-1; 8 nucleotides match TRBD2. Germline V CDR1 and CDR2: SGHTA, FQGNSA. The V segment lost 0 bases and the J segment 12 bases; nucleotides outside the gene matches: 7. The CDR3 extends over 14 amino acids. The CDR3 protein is CASSLAPLAGAQFF. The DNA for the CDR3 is TGTGCCAGCAGCTTAGCGCCGCTAGCGGGCGCGCAGTTCTTC. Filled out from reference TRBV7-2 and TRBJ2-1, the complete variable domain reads GAGVSQSPSNKVTEKGKDVELRCDPISGHTALYWYRQSLGQGLEFLIYFQGNSAPDKSGLPSDRFSAERTGGSVSTLTIQRTQQEDSAVYLCASSLAPLAGAQFFGPGTRLTVL.

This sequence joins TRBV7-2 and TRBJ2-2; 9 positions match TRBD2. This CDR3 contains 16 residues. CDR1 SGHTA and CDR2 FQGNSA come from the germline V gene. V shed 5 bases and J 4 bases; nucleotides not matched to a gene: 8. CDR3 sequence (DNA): TGTGCCAGCAGCCCCATGGCGGGAGGGGTCACCGGGGAGCTGTTTTTT. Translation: CASSPMAGGVTGELFF.